The 22 T cell receptor beta chains in this list originate from one sample, sequenced in a study of blood T cell repertoires in COVID-19. TCRdb keeps only in-frame clones here, not all; method: immunoSEQ multiplex PCR. The profile shows about 73,000 clones, 77% of them singletons. Sequencing used peripheral blood. All receptors come from a man aged 70 or older with COVID-19, enrolled during active disease.

The V gene is TRBV7-2, the J gene TRBJ1-5, with 7 bases matching TRBD1. The CDR3 extends over 18 amino acids. Germline V gene data show CDR1 as SGHTA and CDR2 as FQGNSA. V shed 3 bases and J 3 bases; nucleotides not matched to a gene: 14. CDR3 region: CASSFGTASSAINQPQHF. DNA of the CDR3: TGTGCCAGCAGCTTCGGGACAGCATCTAGCGCGATCAATCAGCCCCAGCATTTT.

The CDR3 nucleotides read TGTGCCACCAGTGACTTGGCAAGGGAGGGGGGCACAGATACGCAGTATTTT. This codes for CATSDLAREGGTDTQYF. The chain has TRBV24-1 and TRBJ2-3; weak D call: TRBD2 (7 bases). Germline V gene data show CDR1 as KGHDR and CDR2 as SFDVKD. V dropped 4 bases and J dropped 1 base, with 17 bases sitting between them. CDR3 length: 17 amino acids.

The chain carries TRBV6-5 and TRBJ1-3; 9 positions agree with TRBD1. The CDR3 loop spans 13 amino acids. Germline V gene data show CDR1 as MNHEY and CDR2 as SVGAGI. V lost 8 bases and J lost 4; bases outside the gene matches: 3. The CDR3 DNA is TGTGCCAGCGGGACAGGGTCCGGAAACACCATATATTTT. This encodes CASGTGSGNTIYF.

V gene TRBV5-1 combines with J gene TRBJ1-2; D uncertain. With 0 bases removed from V and 4 bases from J, the gap between germline ends came to 7 bases. Looked up from germline, CDR1 is SGHRS and CDR2 is YFSETQ. The CDR3 loop spans 13 amino acids. The CDR3 coding sequence is TGCGCCAGCAGCTTGGGGTCAGTCTATGGCTACACCTTC. It translates to CASSLGSVYGYTF.

The J gene is TRBJ2-2, the V gene TRBV30; no clear D. V lost 3 bases, J lost 1 base, and 12 bases lay in between. Germline lookup yields CDR1 GTSNPN and CDR2 SVGIG (reference sequence). The CDR3 consists of 15 residues. The CDR3 sequence is CAWRSLGLNTGELFF. CDR3 coding DNA: TGTGCCTGGAGATCCCTGGGCCTGAACACCGGGGAGCTGTTTTTT.

V and J are TRBV4-3 and TRBJ1-2, with 8 bases fitting TRBD1. Unmatched junction bases numbered 8, after V lost 2 bases and J lost 6 bases. The germline V gene has CDR1 LGHNA and CDR2 YSLEER. This CDR3 region has 15 residues. The CDR3 is CASSQPGQEIHGYTF. The CDR3 DNA is TGCGCCAGCAGCCAACCGGGACAGGAGATTCATGGCTACACCTTC.

V and J are TRBV7-2 and TRBJ2-1, with D perhaps matching TRBD1 (7 bases). The V end lost 5 bases, the J end lost 0 bases, and 14 bases lay between the germline ends. The V gene's germline CDR1 is SGHTA and CDR2 FQGNSA. CDR3 length: 16 residues. This CDR3 is CASSPQEGASYNEQFF. The CDR3 DNA reads as TGTGCCAGCAGCCCGCAGGAGGGGGCCTCCTACAATGAGCAGTTCTTC. The whole variable domain, remainder taken from reference TRBV7-2 and TRBJ2-1, is GAGVSQSPSNKVTEKGKDVELRCDPISGHTALYWYRQSLGQGLEFLIYFQGNSAPDKSGLPSDRFSAERTGGSVSTLTIQRTQQEDSAVYLCASSPQEGASYNEQFFGPGTRLTVL.

This clone occurred a few times. J is TRBJ2-7 and V is TRBV18, with 13 bases aligning to TRBD2. Trimming took 2 bases from V and 6 from J; bases not matched to a gene: 10. CDR1 is KGHSH and CDR2 is LQKENI in the germline V gene. The CDR3 spans 17 residues. The CDR3 here is CASSPSWTSGRSGEQYF. The CDR3 DNA sequence: TGTGCCAGCTCACCATCCTGGACTAGCGGGAGATCCGGCGAGCAGTACTTC.

The chain couples TRBV30 to TRBJ1-2; D not certain. Germline V gene sequence: CDR1 GTSNPN, CDR2 SVGIG (reference sequence). The V and J ends lost 4 bases and 8 bases respectively, with 14 bases between them. This CDR3 contains 12 residues. The CDR3 DNA reads as TGTGCCTGGACCCCTATAATCGGGGGCTACACCTTC. Translated, it gives CAWTPIIGGYTF.

This clone was seen once. The V and J genes are TRBV4-3 and TRBJ2-7; TRBD1 might be the D (7 bases). Per the germline V gene, CDR1 is LGHNA and CDR2 is YSLEER. The CDR3 consists of 15 residues. V was clipped by 0 bases and J by 9 bases, with 18 bases between them. In DNA form, the CDR3 reads TGCGCCAGCAGCCAAGAGGGGGGACAGACTACGAGGCAGTACTTC. Protein: CASSQEGGQTTRQYF.

This chain uses TRBV11-1 with TRBJ2-5, with TRBD2 matching over 8 bases. Trimming cost V 1 base and J 5 bases; bases outside gene matches: 6. This CDR3 is built from 15 residues. Per the germline V gene, CDR1 is SGHAT and CDR2 is FQDESV (reference sequence). The CDR3 DNA follows: TGTGCCAGCAGCTTAGGGAGCGGGAGCGTCGAGACCCAGTACTTC. This gives the protein CASSLGSGSVETQYF.

The CDR3 loop is CAWSVRGSKAFF. The DNA of the CDR3 is TGTGCCTGGAGTGTACGAGGGAGTAAAGCTTTCTTT. The chain employs TRBV30 and TRBJ1-1; D gene ambiguous. The CDR3 totals 12 residues. Trimming removed 0 bases from V and 9 bases from J, with 11 bases in between. Germline lookup yields CDR1 GTSNPN and CDR2 SVGIG (reference sequence). The full variable domain, with the rest looked up from reference TRBV30 and TRBJ1-1, is SQTIHQWPATLVQPVGSPLSLECTVEGTSNPNLYWYRQAAGRGLQLLFYSVGIGQISSEVPQNLSASRPQDRQFILSSKKLLLSDSGFYLCAWSVRGSKAFFGQGTRLTVV.

The chain links TRBV27 to TRBJ1-5; no clear D gene. This CDR3 is built from 14 residues. CDR1 MNHEY and CDR2 SMNVEV come from the germline V gene (reference sequence). Trimming left V 4 bases short and J 0 bases short, with 7 bases between. This CDR3 reads CASSSGGSNQPQHF. The CDR3 region has the DNA TGTGCCAGCAGTTCCGGCGGTAGCAATCAGCCCCAGCATTTT.

The chain carries TRBV4-2 and TRBJ1-5; tentatively, D is TRBD1 (6 bases). Germline V lookup: CDR1 LGHNA, CDR2 YNFKEQ. The CDR3 extends over 16 amino acids. Trimming removed 1 base from V and 4 bases from J, with 14 bases in between. Written as DNA, the CDR3 is TGTGCCAGCAGCCAAGGGCTGGGGGCGCCTAATCAGCCCCAGCATTTT. Translating it yields CASSQGLGAPNQPQHF.

This clone was recorded only once. CDR3: CASSLDSYGYTF. The CDR3 DNA reads TGCGCCAGCAGCCTGGACAGCTATGGCTACACCTTC. This chain uses TRBV5-1 with TRBJ1-2; TRBD1 is a possible D gene (6 bases). This CDR3 contains 12 residues. Trimming shortened V by 4 bases and J by 4 bases, and 8 bases separated the two germline ends. CDR1 SGHRS and CDR2 YFSETQ come from the germline V gene.

The genes are TRBV5-6 and TRBJ1-5; D is perhaps TRBD1 (5 bases). The CDR3 runs to 15 residues. Between the trimmed V and J ends, which lost 2 bases and 0 bases, there was a span of 9 bases. Germline V CDR1 and CDR2: SGHDT, YYEEEE. CDR3 in amino acids: CASSLYRNSNQPQHF. The CDR3 DNA sequence: TGTGCCAGCAGCTTATACAGGAATAGCAATCAGCCCCAGCATTTT.

The rearrangement uses TRBV5-1 and TRBJ2-7; a possible D gene is TRBD1 (6 bases). Germline V lookup: CDR1 SGHRS, CDR2 YFSETQ. The CDR3 is 14 residues long. Trimming pared 2 bases from V and 5 bases from J, leaving 14 bases between. The CDR3 DNA sequence: TGCGCCAGCAGCTTCTCAACGACAGGAGACGAGCAGTACTTC. Encoded protein: CASSFSTTGDEQYF.

V and J are TRBV11-3 and TRBJ1-1, with 7 bases matching TRBD1. Trimming took 3 bases from V and 0 from J; bases not matched to a gene: 4. Germline V gene lookup returns CDR1 SGHNT and CDR2 YENEEA. This CDR3 has 15 residues. CDR3 in amino acids: CASSFGDSMNTEAFF. Written as DNA, the CDR3 is TGTGCCAGCAGCTTCGGGGACAGTATGAACACTGAAGCTTTCTTT.

The chain couples TRBV6-5 to TRBJ2-3; 10 nucleotides align to TRBD2. Germline V lookup: CDR1 MNHEY, CDR2 SVGAGI. The trim removed 8 bases at V and 3 bases at J, leaving 8 bases unmatched. The CDR3 sequence is 15 residues long. The CDR3 region has the DNA TGTGCCAGCGGACGCCCGGGACTAGCGACAGATACGCAGTATTTT. Translating gives CASGRPGLATDTQYF.

The chain has TRBV19 and TRBJ2-1; 14 bases line up with TRBD2. Germline CDR1 LNHDA, CDR2 SQIVND (reference sequence). V was pared by 9 bases and J by 13 bases, with 8 bases of the junction left unmatched. The CDR3 loop spans 13 amino acids. This CDR3 reads CASGLAGGPIQFF. CDR3 coding DNA: TGTGCCAGCGGACTAGCGGGAGGCCCCATTCAGTTCTTC. The full variable domain, its missing parts supplied by reference TRBV19 and TRBJ2-1, is DGGITQSPKYLFRKEGQNVTLSCEQNLNHDAMYWYRQDPGQGLRLIYYSQIVNDFQKGDIAEGYSVSREKKESFPLTVTSAQKNPTAFYLCASGLAGGPIQFFGPGTRLTVL.

This sequence joins TRBV6-6 and TRBJ2-1; 7 bases line up with TRBD2. Trimming at V came to 5 bases and at J to 1 base, leaving 20 bases not matched to a gene. The CDR3 is 20 residues long. The germline CDR1 and CDR2 sequences are MNHNY and SVGAGI (reference sequence). CDR3 sequence: CASSPGGGYRREKSYNEQFF. The DNA of the CDR3 is TGTGCCAGCAGTCCCGGAGGAGGTTATCGGCGGGAGAAGTCCTACAATGAGCAGTTCTTC.

This chain connects TRBV27 to TRBJ2-7; TRBD2 matches 8 bases. J lost 2 bases, V lost 5 bases, and 23 bases had no gene match. CDR3 length equals 20 residues. Germline V gives CDR1 MNHEY, CDR2 SMNVEV (reference sequence). Here the CDR3 reads CASSARGQDPTSGPAYEQYF. Written as DNA, the CDR3 is TGTGCCAGCAGTGCTCGAGGCCAGGATCCTACTAGCGGCCCAGCCTACGAGCAGTACTTC.